The rows below give T cell receptor beta chains drawn from one sample of a study of OX40 agonist ivuxolimab in advanced cancers. The data were produced by immunoSEQ multiplex PCR, yet TCRdb's version contains in-frame clones alone and is incomplete. The table lists roughly 48,000 clones, approximately 84% of them singletons. Source: CD4+ or CD8+ T cells sorted from blood, taken in a trial of the OX40 agonist ivuxolimab. The receptors derive from an adult with an advanced solid tumor such as melanoma, head and neck, liver or kidney cancer. Both conserved end residues are part of each CDR3. Each record gives: V gene, J gene, D gene, clone size, CDR3 protein, CDR3 DNA. The D gene is left open where the match is weak. Clone size, where shown, is once, few, many, or a class for clones that have expanded.

V gene: TRBV5-4; J gene: TRBJ2-7; D gene: TRBD2; clone size: .; CDR3 protein: CASSDRTSGIYEQYF; CDR3 DNA: TGTGCCAGCAGCGACCGGACTAGCGGGATCTACGAGCAGTACTTC
V gene: TRBV9; J gene: TRBJ2-2; D gene: .; clone size: .; CDR3 protein: CASSSVTGELFF; CDR3 DNA: TGTGCCAGCAGCTCGGTCACCGGGGAGCTGTTTTTT
V gene: TRBV4-1; J gene: TRBJ2-5; D gene: TRBD1; clone size: .; CDR3 protein: CASSQDRTGTETQYF; CDR3 DNA: TGCGCCAGCAGCCAAGATAGGACAGGGACAGAGACCCAGTACTTC
V gene: TRBV6-1; J gene: TRBJ2-5; D gene: .; clone size: .; CDR3 protein: CASRGEETQYF; CDR3 DNA: TGTGCCAGCAGGGGGGAAGAGACCCAGTACTTC
V gene: TRBV19; J gene: TRBJ1-5; D gene: TRBD1; clone size: .; CDR3 protein: CATQGGAQGLGQPQHF; CDR3 DNA: TGTGCCACTCAGGGGGGGGCGCAGGGTTTAGGTCAGCCCCAGCATTTT
V gene: TRBV19; J gene: TRBJ2-7; D gene: TRBD2; clone size: .; CDR3 protein: CASSFERDSYEQYF; CDR3 DNA: TGTGCCAGTTCGTTTGAGCGGGACTCCTACGAGCAGTACTTC
V gene: TRBV11-1; J gene: TRBJ2-7; D gene: .; clone size: .; CDR3 protein: CASSEDLPYEQYF; CDR3 DNA: TGTGCCAGCAGCGAGGACCTCCCTTACGAGCAGTACTTC
V gene: TRBV29-1; J gene: TRBJ2-5; D gene: TRBD1; clone size: .; CDR3 protein: CSSQTGGYGTQYF; CDR3 DNA: TGCAGCTCTCAGACAGGGGGCTATGGGACCCAGTACTTC
V gene: TRBV30; J gene: TRBJ2-1; D gene: .; clone size: .; CDR3 protein: CAWNRVTPGEQFF; CDR3 DNA: TGTGCCTGGAATAGGGTGACTCCCGGGGAGCAGTTCTTC
V gene: TRBV28; J gene: TRBJ1-5; D gene: TRBD1; clone size: .; CDR3 protein: CASSFLGTGTARQPQHF; CDR3 DNA: TGTGCCAGCAGTTTTCTGGGGACAGGGACGGCACGACAGCCCCAGCATTTT
V gene: TRBV19; J gene: TRBJ2-7; D gene: TRBD1; clone size: .; CDR3 protein: CASSIRDRDYEQYF; CDR3 DNA: TGTGCCAGTAGTATCCGTGACAGGGACTACGAGCAGTACTTC
V gene: TRBV29-1; J gene: TRBJ2-5; D gene: TRBD1; clone size: .; CDR3 protein: CSAPGTGDETQYF; CDR3 DNA: TGCAGCGCCCCCGGGACAGGCGACGAGACCCAGTACTTC
V gene: TRBV6-1; J gene: TRBJ1-3; D gene: .; clone size: .; CDR3 protein: CASGSTTVSGNTIYF; CDR3 DNA: TGTGCCAGCGGATCTACGACAGTCTCTGGAAACACCATATATTTT
V gene: TRBV25-1; J gene: TRBJ2-1; D gene: .; clone size: .; CDR3 protein: CASSGPQGGRQFF; CDR3 DNA: TGTGCCAGCAGTGGGCCCCAAGGAGGGCGGCAGTTCTTC
V gene: TRBV12-5; J gene: TRBJ2-5; D gene: .; clone size: .; CDR3 protein: CASGLDGETQYF; CDR3 DNA: TGTGCTAGTGGTTTGGACGGAGAGACCCAGTACTTC
V gene: TRBV11-2; J gene: TRBJ1-2; D gene: .; clone size: once; CDR3 protein: CASSSSGNYGYTF; CDR3 DNA: TGTGCCAGCAGCTCCTCGGGGAACTATGGCTACACCTTC
V gene: TRBV7-9; J gene: TRBJ2-2; D gene: .; clone size: .; CDR3 protein: CASSFLAGELFF; CDR3 DNA: TGTGCCAGCAGCTTCCTAGCCGGGGAGCTGTTTTTT
V gene: TRBV20-1; J gene: TRBJ2-5; D gene: .; clone size: once; CDR3 protein: CSAPLQETQYF; CDR3 DNA: TGCAGTGCGCCCCTCCAAGAGACCCAGTACTTC
V gene: TRBV2; J gene: TRBJ1-5; D gene: .; clone size: .; CDR3 protein: CASSEARVGQPQHF; CDR3 DNA: TGTGCCAGCAGTGAAGCGAGGGTAGGACAGCCCCAGCATTTT
V gene: TRBV11-2; J gene: TRBJ2-7; D gene: .; clone size: .; CDR3 protein: CASSPQGDSYEQYF; CDR3 DNA: TGTGCCAGCAGCCCCCAGGGAGATTCCTACGAGCAGTACTTC
V gene: TRBV6-1; J gene: TRBJ1-1; D gene: .; clone size: .; CDR3 protein: CASRQESNTEAFF; CDR3 DNA: TGTGCCAGCAGACAGGAATCGAACACTGAAGCTTTCTTT
V gene: TRBV7-6; J gene: TRBJ2-1; D gene: TRBD2; clone size: .; CDR3 protein: CASSLRGTSLPSYNEQFF; CDR3 DNA: TGTGCCAGCAGCTTACGCGGGACTAGCCTTCCCTCCTACAATGAGCAGTTCTTC
V gene: TRBV6-6; J gene: TRBJ2-2; D gene: .; clone size: .; CDR3 protein: CASSYSGGNTGELFF; CDR3 DNA: TGTGCCAGCAGTTACTCGGGGGGAAACACCGGGGAGCTGTTTTTT
V gene: TRBV4-2; J gene: TRBJ2-2; D gene: TRBD1; clone size: .; CDR3 protein: CASSRTPGQGAFSTTGELFF; CDR3 DNA: TGTGCCAGCAGCCGAACACCGGGACAGGGGGCATTTTCGACCACCGGGGAGCTGTTTTTT
V gene: TRBV18; J gene: TRBJ1-5; D gene: .; clone size: few; CDR3 protein: CASSPGNQPQHF; CDR3 DNA: TGTGCCAGCTCACCAGGGAATCAGCCCCAGCATTTT
V gene: TRBV27; J gene: TRBJ2-7; D gene: TRBD1; clone size: .; CDR3 protein: CASSRQGSYEQYF; CDR3 DNA: TGTGCCAGCAGCCGACAGGGGTCCTACGAGCAGTACTTC
V gene: TRBV7-3; J gene: TRBJ2-7; D gene: TRBD1; clone size: .; CDR3 protein: CASSATGHGVEQYF; CDR3 DNA: TGTGCCAGCAGCGCGACAGGGCATGGAGTCGAGCAGTACTTC
V gene: TRBV6-1; J gene: TRBJ2-7; D gene: .; clone size: .; CDR3 protein: CASSEGGRGDEQYF; CDR3 DNA: TGTGCCAGCAGTGAGGGGGGAAGGGGGGACGAGCAGTACTTC
V gene: TRBV19; J gene: TRBJ2-7; D gene: .; clone size: .; CDR3 protein: CASSIVEGTGSYEQYF; CDR3 DNA: TGTGCCAGTAGTATAGTGGAGGGGACGGGTTCCTACGAGCAGTACTTC
V gene: TRBV11-1; J gene: TRBJ2-2; D gene: .; clone size: .; CDR3 protein: CASSLALASANTGELFF; CDR3 DNA: TGTGCCAGCAGCTTAGCGCTAGCTAGCGCGAACACCGGGGAGCTGTTTTTT
V gene: TRBV6-1; J gene: TRBJ2-2; D gene: TRBD2; clone size: .; CDR3 protein: CASSPTSGHGELFF; CDR3 DNA: TGTGCCAGCTCACCTACTAGCGGGCACGGGGAGCTGTTTTTT
V gene: TRBV6-5; J gene: TRBJ1-5; D gene: TRBD1; clone size: .; CDR3 protein: CASSGTGGQQPQHF; CDR3 DNA: TGTGCCAGCAGTGGAACAGGGGGACAGCAGCCCCAGCATTTT
V gene: TRBV30; J gene: TRBJ1-5; D gene: .; clone size: .; CDR3 protein: CAWSLAGRFIQPQHF; CDR3 DNA: TGTGCCTGGAGTCTAGCCGGGCGTTTCATCCAGCCCCAGCATTTT
V gene: TRBV11-3; J gene: TRBJ2-1; D gene: .; clone size: .; CDR3 protein: CAPKVNGSYNEQFF; CDR3 DNA: TGTGCCCCGAAGGTTAATGGTTCCTACAATGAGCAGTTCTTC
V gene: TRBV28; J gene: TRBJ1-4; D gene: .; clone size: .; CDR3 protein: CASSWGGRTNEKLFF; CDR3 DNA: TGTGCCAGCAGTTGGGGAGGGCGAACTAATGAAAAACTGTTTTTT